This T cell receptor (beta chain) was profiled in a study of blood T cell repertoires in COVID-19. Study as a whole: Specimens from acute and convalescent COVID-19 originated in the United States, Italy and Spain. T cells, B-cell-depleted T cells, or PBMCs supplied cDNA or gDNA.

As originally analysed: Estimated nucleated cell counts came from reference gene primer amplification. Method: immunoSEQ multiplex PCR; TCRdb's copy keeps in-frame clones and lacks some. D and trimming were read from the DNA, whereas the V and J calls and clone size are those reported in that table. The data show more than 85,000 clones, approximately 81% seen once. CDR1 is SGDLS, CDR2 YYNGEE, per germline. V gave up 0 bases and J gave up 6 bases; unmatched junction bases: 6. The CDR3 contains 15 residues. The receptor's source is a man older than 75 with acute or convalescent COVID-19. The source material was peripheral blood. V gene TRBV9 combines with J gene TRBJ1-1; TRBD1 agrees at 9 bases. The CDR3 reads CASSVGDRAWAEAFF. The CDR3 DNA sequence: TGTGCCAGCAGCGTAGGGGACAGGGCGTGGGCTGAAGCTTTCTTT.